This TCR beta chain was documented in a study of graft-versus-host responses after intestinal transplantation. Findings and caveats of the study: The recipient marrow held GvH clones, and some of them showed up first in ileum or blood.

This clone appeared a few times. Its specificity is unknown. Sequenced by immunoSEQ multiplex PCR; TCRdb stores in-frame clones only, minus some. The repertoire holds over 15,000 clones, with around two thirds as singletons. Per the germline V gene, CDR1 is MDHEN and CDR2 is SYDVKM. This CDR3 has 14 residues. The V and J ends lost 6 bases and 3 bases respectively, with 15 bases between them. Lymphocytes (intraepithelial and lamina propria) were released by processing the graft tissue. The receptor's source is a human patient who received an intestinal transplant, so some T cells may come from the graft donor. The chain carries TRBV28 and TRBJ2-7; no definite D call. Sequencing was performed on ileum tissue, taken 14 days after transplant. The CDR3 region has the DNA TGTGCCAGCAGCACACGAATAATCGGCTACGAGCAGTACTTC. As protein: CASSTRIIGYEQYF.